The entry that follows covers one T cell receptor beta chain sequence. The PCR ran on 60 Vbeta and 13 Jbeta primers. Clones were read by immunoSEQ multiplex PCR, and TCRdb kept only the in-frame ones, dropping some. The data contain some 200,000 clones, 75% to 90% of them seen just once; the ten biggest clones take up 0.95% to 1.1%. This sample stems from a study of cytomegalovirus exposure and HLA in healthy donors. Germline V gene sequence: CDR1 MNHEY, CDR2 SMNVEV (reference sequence). The junction had 8 bases not matched to a gene; V was cut back by 5 bases and J by 4 bases. This CDR3 has 15 amino acids. Healthy bone marrow donors made up the donors.

This TCR derives from a woman under 30 in good health and CMV-seronegative. The rearrangement uses TRBV27 and TRBJ2-7, with 10 bases that match TRBD1. The sample consisted of PBMCs. The CDR3 spells CASSTKTGGEYEQYF. The CDR3 DNA reads TGTGCCAGCAGTACGAAGACAGGGGGCGAGTACGAGCAGTACTTC.